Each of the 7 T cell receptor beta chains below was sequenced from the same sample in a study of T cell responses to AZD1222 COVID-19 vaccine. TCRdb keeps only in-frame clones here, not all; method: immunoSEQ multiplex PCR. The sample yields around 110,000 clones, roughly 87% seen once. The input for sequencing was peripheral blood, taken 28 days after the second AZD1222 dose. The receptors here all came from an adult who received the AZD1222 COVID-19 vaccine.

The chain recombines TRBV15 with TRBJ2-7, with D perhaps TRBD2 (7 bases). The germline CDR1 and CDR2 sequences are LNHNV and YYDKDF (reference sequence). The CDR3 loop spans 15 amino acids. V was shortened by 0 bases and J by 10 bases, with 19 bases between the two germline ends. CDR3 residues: CATSREGGQNYGQYF. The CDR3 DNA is TGTGCCACCAGCAGAGAGGGGGGGCAGAACTACGGCCAGTACTTC.

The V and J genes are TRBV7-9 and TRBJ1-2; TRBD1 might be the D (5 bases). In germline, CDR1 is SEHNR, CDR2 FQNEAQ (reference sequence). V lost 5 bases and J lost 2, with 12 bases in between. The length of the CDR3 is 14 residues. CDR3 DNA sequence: TGTGCCAGCAGCCAAGAGGGACTGAACTATGGCTACACCTTC. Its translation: CASSQEGLNYGYTF.

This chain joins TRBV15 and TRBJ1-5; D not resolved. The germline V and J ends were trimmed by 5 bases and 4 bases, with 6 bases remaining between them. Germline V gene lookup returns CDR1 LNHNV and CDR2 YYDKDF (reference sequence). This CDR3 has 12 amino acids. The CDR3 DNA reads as TGTGCCACCAGCGGAACTAATCAGCCCCAGCATTTT. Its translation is CATSGTNQPQHF.

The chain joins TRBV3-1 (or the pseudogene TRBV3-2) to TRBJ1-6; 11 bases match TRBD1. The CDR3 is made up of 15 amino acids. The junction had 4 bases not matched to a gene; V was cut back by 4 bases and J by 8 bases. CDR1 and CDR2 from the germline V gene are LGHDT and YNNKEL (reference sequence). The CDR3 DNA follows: TGTGCCAGCAGCCGAGGGACAGGGGGTGATTCACCCCTCCACTTT. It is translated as CASSRGTGGDSPLHF.

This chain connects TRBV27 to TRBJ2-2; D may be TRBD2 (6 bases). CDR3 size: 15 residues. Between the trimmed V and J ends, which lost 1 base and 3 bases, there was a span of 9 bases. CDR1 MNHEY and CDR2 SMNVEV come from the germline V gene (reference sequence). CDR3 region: CASSLLGGDTGELFF. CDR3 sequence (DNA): TGTGCCAGCAGTTTATTGGGGGGAGACACCGGGGAGCTGTTTTTT.

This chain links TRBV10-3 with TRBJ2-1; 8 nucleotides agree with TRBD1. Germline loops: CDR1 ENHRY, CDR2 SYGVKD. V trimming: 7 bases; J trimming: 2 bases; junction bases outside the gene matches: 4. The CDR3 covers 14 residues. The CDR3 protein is CAIKGQEAYNEQFF. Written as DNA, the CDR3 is TGTGCCATCAAGGGACAGGAGGCCTACAATGAGCAGTTCTTC.

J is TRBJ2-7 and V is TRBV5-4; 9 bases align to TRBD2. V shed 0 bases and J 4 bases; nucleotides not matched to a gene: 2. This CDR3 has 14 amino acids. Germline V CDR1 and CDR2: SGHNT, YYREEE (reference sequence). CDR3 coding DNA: TGTGCCAGCAGCTTGGCTAGCGGGGTATACGAGCAGTACTTC. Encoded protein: CASSLASGVYEQYF.